This T cell receptor (beta chain) came from a study of blood T cell repertoires in COVID-19. This CDR3 has 14 residues. Germline lookup yields CDR1 SGHVS and CDR2 FQNEAQ. The V and J ends lost 2 bases and 3 bases respectively, with 9 bases between them. TCRdb's table, derived via immunoSEQ multiplex PCR, lists solely in-frame clones and lacks some. The data show hundreds of thousands of clones, 90% seen once. Specimen: peripheral blood. J is TRBJ2-3 and V is TRBV7-8, with no clear D. This sequence originates from a woman under 30 with acute or convalescent COVID-19. The CDR3 coding sequence is TGTGCCAGCAGCTTATATGAGAAAACAGATACGCAGTATTTT. As protein: CASSLYEKTDTQYF.